Below, one T cell receptor beta chain is given with its context. Its target is unknown. Vbeta (60) and Jbeta (13) primers were used in the PCR. The assay was immunoSEQ multiplex PCR, and TCRdb's table has in-frame clones only and misses some. The sample carries under 150,000 clones, more than 70% recorded once. This CDR3 has 15 amino acids. Trimming stripped 0 bases from V and 7 bases from J, with 16 bases between. CDR1 and CDR2 from the germline V gene are SGHDT and YYEEEE. These data come from a study of cytomegalovirus exposure and HLA in healthy donors. The study's findings and limits: The majority of TCR sequences were rare, yet some public TCRs appeared in many donors. In a later analysis, TCR association rates varied by HLA locus: DRB1 most, HLA-C fewest. One variant, a missense change in DCLRE1C, was linked in a later analysis to TCR beta V- and J-gene trimming. A further, later analysis showed that HLA-associated TCR beta chains (compared with equally common others) were more clonally expanded.

This rearrangement joins TRBV5-6 to TRBJ1-2; D perhaps matches TRBD1 (5 bases). Specimen: PBMCs. The sequence was obtained from a woman aged 55-70 years in good health and CMV-seronegative. CDR3 in DNA: TGTGCCAGCAGCTTGGGTCACAGGTCGTTCGGTGGCTACACCTTC. Translation gives CASSLGHRSFGGYTF.